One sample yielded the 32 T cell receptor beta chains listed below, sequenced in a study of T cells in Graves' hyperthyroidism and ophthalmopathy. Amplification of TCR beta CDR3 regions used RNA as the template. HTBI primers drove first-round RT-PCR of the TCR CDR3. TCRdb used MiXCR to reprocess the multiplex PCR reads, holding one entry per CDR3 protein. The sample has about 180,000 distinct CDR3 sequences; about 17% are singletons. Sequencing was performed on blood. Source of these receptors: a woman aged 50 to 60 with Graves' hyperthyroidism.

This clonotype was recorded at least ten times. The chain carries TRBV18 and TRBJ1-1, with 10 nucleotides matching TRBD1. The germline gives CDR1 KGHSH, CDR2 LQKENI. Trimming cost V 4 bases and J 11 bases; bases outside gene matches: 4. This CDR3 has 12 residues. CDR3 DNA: TGTGCCAGCTCACGGGACAGGGGCTGGGCTTTCTTT. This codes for CASSRDRGWAFF.

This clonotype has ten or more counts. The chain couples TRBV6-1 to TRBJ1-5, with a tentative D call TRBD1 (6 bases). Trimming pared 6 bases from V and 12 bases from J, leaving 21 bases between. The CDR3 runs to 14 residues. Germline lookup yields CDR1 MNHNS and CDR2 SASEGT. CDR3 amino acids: CASRGQGGNGNQHF. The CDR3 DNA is TGTGCCAGCAGGGGACAAGGAGGGAATGGGAACCAGCATTTT.

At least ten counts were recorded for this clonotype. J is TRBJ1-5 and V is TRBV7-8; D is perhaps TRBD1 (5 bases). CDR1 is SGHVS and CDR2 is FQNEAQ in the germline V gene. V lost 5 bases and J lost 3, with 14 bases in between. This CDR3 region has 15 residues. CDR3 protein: CASSRTGGINQPQHF. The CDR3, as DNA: TGTGCCAGCAGCAGAACCGGGGGGATCAATCAGCCCCAGCATTTT.

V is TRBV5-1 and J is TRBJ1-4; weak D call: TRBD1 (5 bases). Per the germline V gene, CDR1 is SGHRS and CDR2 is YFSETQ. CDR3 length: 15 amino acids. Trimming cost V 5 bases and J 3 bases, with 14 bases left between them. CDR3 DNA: TGCGCCAGCAGACTCTCGACAGCCTCTAATGAAAAACTGTTTTTT. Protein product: CASRLSTASNEKLFF.

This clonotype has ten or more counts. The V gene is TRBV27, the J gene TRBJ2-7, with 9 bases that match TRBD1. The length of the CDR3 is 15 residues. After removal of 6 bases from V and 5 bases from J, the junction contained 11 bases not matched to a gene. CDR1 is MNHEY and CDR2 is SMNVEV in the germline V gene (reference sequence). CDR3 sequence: CASRPRQGGMDEQYF. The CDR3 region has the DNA TGTGCCAGCAGACCCCGACAGGGGGGAATGGACGAGCAGTACTTC.

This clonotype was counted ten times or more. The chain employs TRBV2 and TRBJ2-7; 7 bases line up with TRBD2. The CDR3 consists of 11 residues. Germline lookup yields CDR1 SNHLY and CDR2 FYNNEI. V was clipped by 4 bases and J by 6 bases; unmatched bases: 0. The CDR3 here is CASSAGGEQYF. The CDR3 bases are TGTGCCAGCAGTGCGGGAGGCGAGCAGTACTTC.

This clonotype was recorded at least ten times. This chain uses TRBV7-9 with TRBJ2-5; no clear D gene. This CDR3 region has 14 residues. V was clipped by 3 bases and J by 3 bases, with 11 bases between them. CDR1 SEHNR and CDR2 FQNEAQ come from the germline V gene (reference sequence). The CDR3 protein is CASSLPIFEETQYF. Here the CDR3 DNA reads TGTGCCAGCAGCTTGCCGATCTTTGAAGAGACCCAGTACTTC.

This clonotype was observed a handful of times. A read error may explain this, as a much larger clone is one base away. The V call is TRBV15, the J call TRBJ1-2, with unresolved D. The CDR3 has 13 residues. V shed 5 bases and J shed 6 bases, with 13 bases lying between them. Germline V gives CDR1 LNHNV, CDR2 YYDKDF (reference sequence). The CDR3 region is CATSGVPDDGYTF. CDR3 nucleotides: TGTGCCACCAGCGGAGTCCCCGATGATGGCTACACCTTC.

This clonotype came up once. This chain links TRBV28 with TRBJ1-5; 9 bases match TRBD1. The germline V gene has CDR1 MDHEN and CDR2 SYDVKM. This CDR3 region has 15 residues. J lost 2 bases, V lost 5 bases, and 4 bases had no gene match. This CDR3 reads CASSLGQGRNQPQHF. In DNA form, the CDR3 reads TGTGCCAGCAGTCTAGGACAGGGGCGCAATCAGCCCCAGCATTTT.

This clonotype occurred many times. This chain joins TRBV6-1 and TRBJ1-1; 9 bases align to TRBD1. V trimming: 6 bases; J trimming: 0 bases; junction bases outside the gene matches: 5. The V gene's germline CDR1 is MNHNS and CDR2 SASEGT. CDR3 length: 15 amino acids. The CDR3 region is CASSPTGGLNTEAFF. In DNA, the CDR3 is TGTGCCAGCAGCCCGACAGGGGGTTTGAACACTGAAGCTTTCTTT.

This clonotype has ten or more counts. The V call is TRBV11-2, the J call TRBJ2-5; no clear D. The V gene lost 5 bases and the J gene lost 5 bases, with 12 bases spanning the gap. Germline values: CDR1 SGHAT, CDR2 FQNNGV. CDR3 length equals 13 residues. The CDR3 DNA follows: TGTGCCAGCAGCGAACTTGCTTCGGAGACCCAGTACTTC. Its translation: CASSELASETQYF.

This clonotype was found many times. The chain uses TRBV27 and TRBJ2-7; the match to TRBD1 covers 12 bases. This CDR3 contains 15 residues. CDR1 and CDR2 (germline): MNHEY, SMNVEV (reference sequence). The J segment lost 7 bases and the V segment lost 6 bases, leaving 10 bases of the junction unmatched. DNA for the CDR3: TGTGCCAGCAGGGAGGGGACAGGGGGCGCGAGTGAGCAGTACTTC. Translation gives CASREGTGGASEQYF.

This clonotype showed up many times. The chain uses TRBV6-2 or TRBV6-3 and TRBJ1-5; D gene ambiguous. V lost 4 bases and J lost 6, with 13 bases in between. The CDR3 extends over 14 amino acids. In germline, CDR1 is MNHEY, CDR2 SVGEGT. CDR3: CASSSSLEVQPQHF. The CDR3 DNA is TGTGCCAGCAGTTCCTCCCTTGAGGTTCAGCCCCAGCATTTT.

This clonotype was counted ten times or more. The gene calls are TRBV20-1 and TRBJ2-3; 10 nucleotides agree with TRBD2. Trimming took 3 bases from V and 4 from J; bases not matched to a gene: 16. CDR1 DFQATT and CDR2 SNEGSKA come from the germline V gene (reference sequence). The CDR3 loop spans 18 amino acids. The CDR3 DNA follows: TGCAGTGCTAGGGACCCCGAAAAAGCGGGGGGGCAGGCAGATACGCAGTATTTT. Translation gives CSARDPEKAGGQADTQYF.

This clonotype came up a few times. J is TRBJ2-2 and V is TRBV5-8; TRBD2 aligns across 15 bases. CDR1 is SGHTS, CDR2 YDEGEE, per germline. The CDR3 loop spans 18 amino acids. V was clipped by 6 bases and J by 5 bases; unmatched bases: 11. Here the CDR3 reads CASNPPGLAGGRTGELFF. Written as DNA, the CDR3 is TGTGCCAGCAACCCTCCGGGACTAGCGGGGGGCAGGACCGGGGAGCTGTTTTTT.

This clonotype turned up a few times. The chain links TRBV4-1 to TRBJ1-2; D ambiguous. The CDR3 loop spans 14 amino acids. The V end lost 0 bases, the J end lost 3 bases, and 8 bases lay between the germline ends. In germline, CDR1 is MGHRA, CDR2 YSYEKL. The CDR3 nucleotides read TGCGCCAGCAGCCAAGAAACAGTAGACTATGGCTACACCTTC. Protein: CASSQETVDYGYTF.

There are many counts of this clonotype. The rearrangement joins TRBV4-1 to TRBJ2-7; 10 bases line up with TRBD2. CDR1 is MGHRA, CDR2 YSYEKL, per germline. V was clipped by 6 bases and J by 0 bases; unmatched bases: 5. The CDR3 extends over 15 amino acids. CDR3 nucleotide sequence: TGCGCCAGCAGTCTTTGGACTAGCGGCTCCTACGAGCAGTACTTC. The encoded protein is CASSLWTSGSYEQYF.

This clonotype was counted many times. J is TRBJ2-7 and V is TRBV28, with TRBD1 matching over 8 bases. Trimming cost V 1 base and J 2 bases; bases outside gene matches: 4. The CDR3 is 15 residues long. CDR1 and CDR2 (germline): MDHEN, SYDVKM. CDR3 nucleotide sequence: TGTGCCAGCAGTTTATCCCCGACAGGGGCCTACGAGCAGTACTTC. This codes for CASSLSPTGAYEQYF.

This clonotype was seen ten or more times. The CDR3 bases are TGTGCCAGCAGTACGACAGGAGGGGAGACCCAGTACTTC. Amino acid sequence: CASSTTGGETQYF. This chain links TRBV12-3 or TRBV12-4 with TRBJ2-5; D may correspond to TRBD1 or TRBD2 (6 bases each). This CDR3 is built from 13 residues. The V end was cut by 5 bases, the J end by 5 bases, with 12 bases between.

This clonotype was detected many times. CDR3 DNA: TGTGCCAGCAGCTTAACGGGATCTGGAAACACCATATATTTT. It yields the protein CASSLTGSGNTIYF. V gene TRBV7-3 combines with J gene TRBJ1-3; D is uncertain. Germline V lookup: CDR1 SGHTA, CDR2 FQGTGA. V lost 0 bases and J 1 base, leaving 4 bases between the germline ends. The CDR3 runs 14 residues. Based on the CDR3 plus reference TRBV7-3 and TRBJ1-3, the full variable domain is GAGVSQTPSNKVTEKGKYVELRCDPISGHTALYWYRQSLGQGPEFLIYFQGTGAADDSGLPNDRFFAVRPEGSVSTLKIQRTERGDSAVYLCASSLTGSGNTIYFGEGSWLTVV.

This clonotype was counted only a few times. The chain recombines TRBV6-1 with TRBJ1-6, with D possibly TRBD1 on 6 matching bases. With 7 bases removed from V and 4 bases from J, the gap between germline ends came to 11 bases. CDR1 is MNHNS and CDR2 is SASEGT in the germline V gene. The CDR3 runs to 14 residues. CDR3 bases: TGTGCCAGCAAAAACAGGGAATATAATTCACCCCTCCACTTT. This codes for CASKNREYNSPLHF.

The CDR3 region has the DNA TGTGCCAGCAGCTTACGCTTCGAAAGCTACGAGCAGTACTTC. It specifies CASSLRFESYEQYF. The chain combines TRBV7-8 with TRBJ2-7; D is ambiguous. Per germline, CDR1 SGHVS and CDR2 FQNEAQ. The germline V and J ends were trimmed by 2 bases and 3 bases, with 11 bases remaining between them. The CDR3 extends over 14 amino acids.

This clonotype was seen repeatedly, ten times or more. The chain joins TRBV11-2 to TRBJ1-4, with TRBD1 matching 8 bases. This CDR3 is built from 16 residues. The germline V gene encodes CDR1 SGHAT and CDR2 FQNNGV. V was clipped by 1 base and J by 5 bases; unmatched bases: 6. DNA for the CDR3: TGTGCCAGCAGCTTAGTAGGAGCAGGGGGCAATGAAAAACTGTTTTTT. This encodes CASSLVGAGGNEKLFF.

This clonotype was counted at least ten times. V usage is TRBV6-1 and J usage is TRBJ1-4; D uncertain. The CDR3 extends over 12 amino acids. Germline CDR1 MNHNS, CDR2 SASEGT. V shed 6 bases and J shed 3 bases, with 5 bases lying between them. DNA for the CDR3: TGTGCCAGCAGCCAGTCTAATGAAAAACTGTTTTTT. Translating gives CASSQSNEKLFF.

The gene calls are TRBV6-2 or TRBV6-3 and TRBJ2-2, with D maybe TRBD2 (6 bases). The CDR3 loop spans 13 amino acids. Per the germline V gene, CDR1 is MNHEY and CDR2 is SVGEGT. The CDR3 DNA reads TGTGCGTACGGGGACTCGAACACCGGGGAGCTGTTTTTT. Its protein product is CAYGDSNTGELFF.

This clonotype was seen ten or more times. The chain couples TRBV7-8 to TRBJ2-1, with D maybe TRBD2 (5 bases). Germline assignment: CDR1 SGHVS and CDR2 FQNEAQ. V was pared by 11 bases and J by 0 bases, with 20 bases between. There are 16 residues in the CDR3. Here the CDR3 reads CACREGSRSSYNEQFF. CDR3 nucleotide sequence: TGTGCCTGCCGCGAGGGCTCTAGAAGCTCCTACAATGAGCAGTTCTTC.

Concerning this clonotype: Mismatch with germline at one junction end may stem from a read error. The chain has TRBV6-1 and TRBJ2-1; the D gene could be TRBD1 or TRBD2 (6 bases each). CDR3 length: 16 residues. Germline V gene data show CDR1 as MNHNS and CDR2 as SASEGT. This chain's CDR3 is CASRTPGKGGRNELFF. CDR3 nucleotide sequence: TGTGCCAGCAGGACACCAGGCAAAGGGGGGAGGAATGAGCTGTTCTTC.

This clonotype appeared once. For the CDR3, the DNA is TGTGCCAGCAGTGAAAGCTTCGGGTCATTGAACCTGCATGAGCAGTTCTTC. Translation: CASSESFGSLNLHEQFF. The chain is built from TRBV6-1 and TRBJ2-1; D is uncertain. V was pared by 2 bases and J by 8 bases, with 22 bases between. The CDR3 loop spans 17 amino acids. CDR1 and CDR2 from the germline V gene are MNHNS and SASEGT.

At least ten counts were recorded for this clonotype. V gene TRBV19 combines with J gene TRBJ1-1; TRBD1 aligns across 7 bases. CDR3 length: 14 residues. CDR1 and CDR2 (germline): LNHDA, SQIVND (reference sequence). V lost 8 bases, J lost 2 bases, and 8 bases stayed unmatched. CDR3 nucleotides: TGTGCCAGTCGTACAGGGGACGGTAACACTGAAGCTTTCTTT. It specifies CASRTGDGNTEAFF.

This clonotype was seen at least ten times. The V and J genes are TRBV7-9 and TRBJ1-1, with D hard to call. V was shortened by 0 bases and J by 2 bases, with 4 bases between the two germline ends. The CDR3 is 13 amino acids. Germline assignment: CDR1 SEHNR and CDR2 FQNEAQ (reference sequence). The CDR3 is CASSLARNTEAFF. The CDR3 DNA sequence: TGTGCCAGCAGCTTAGCGCGTAACACTGAAGCTTTCTTT.

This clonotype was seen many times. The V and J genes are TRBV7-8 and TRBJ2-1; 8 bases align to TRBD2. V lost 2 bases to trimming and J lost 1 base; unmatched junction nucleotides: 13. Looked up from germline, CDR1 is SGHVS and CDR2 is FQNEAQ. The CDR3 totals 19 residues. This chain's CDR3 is CASSLIGARSGGSYNEQFF. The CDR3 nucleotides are TGTGCCAGCAGCTTAATCGGAGCGAGGAGCGGGGGATCCTACAATGAGCAGTTCTTC.

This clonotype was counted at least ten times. The CDR3 reads CSARIRQGRGYGYTF. The CDR3 DNA follows: TGCAGTGCTAGGATTAGACAGGGGAGAGGCTATGGCTACACCTTC. The V gene is TRBV20-1, the J gene TRBJ1-2, with TRBD1 matching 8 bases. V shed 3 bases and J 4 bases; nucleotides not matched to a gene: 10. The germline V gene has CDR1 DFQATT and CDR2 SNEGSKA (reference sequence). This CDR3 is 15 amino acids long.